Listed below are T cell receptor beta chains from one sample, sequenced in a study of PD-L1 blockade in urothelial cancer. Measured with immunoSEQ multiplex PCR; TCRdb has only the in-frame clones, and not every one. The sample has around 19,000 clones, around 83% seen once. This specimen consisted of PBMCs, obtained around atezolizumab (anti-PD-L1) treatment. The origin of the receptors is a man aged 45-65 years with urothelial cancer. The CDR3 runs from the conserved cysteine through the conserved F or W. D genes are given only for firm matches.

cdr3_length: 15; d_call: .; j_call: TRBJ2-5; v_call: TRBV11-2; cdr3_aa: CASSLDGRGGETQYF
cdr3_length: 17; d_call: .; j_call: TRBJ1-5; v_call: TRBV5-5; cdr3_aa: CASSLGLGGGSNQPQHF
cdr3_length: 16; d_call: .; j_call: TRBJ1-4; v_call: TRBV5-1; cdr3_aa: CASSLEGNSGHEKLFF
cdr3_length: 18; d_call: TRBD2; j_call: TRBJ2-3; v_call: TRBV9; cdr3_aa: CASSAPGLAGASTDTQYF
cdr3_length: 14; d_call: TRBD1; j_call: TRBJ1-3; v_call: TRBV2; cdr3_aa: CASRGQLSGNTIYF
cdr3_length: 16; d_call: TRBD2; j_call: TRBJ2-3; v_call: TRBV27; cdr3_aa: CASSLLGGGRPDTQYF
cdr3_length: 15; d_call: .; j_call: TRBJ2-1; v_call: TRBV27; cdr3_aa: CASRWGRGSYNEQFF
cdr3_length: 12; d_call: .; j_call: TRBJ2-1; v_call: TRBV12-5; cdr3_aa: CASGGGNGEQFF
cdr3_length: 19; d_call: TRBD2; j_call: TRBJ2-1; v_call: TRBV27; cdr3_aa: CASRRPTSGRDSSYNEQFF
cdr3_length: 14; d_call: .; j_call: TRBJ1-1; v_call: TRBV5-1; cdr3_aa: CASSRSGVNTEAFF
cdr3_length: 15; d_call: .; j_call: TRBJ1-1; v_call: TRBV19; cdr3_aa: CASSGYEGKETEAFF
cdr3_length: 14; d_call: .; j_call: TRBJ1-4; v_call: TRBV9; cdr3_aa: CASSEGHFNEKLFF
cdr3_length: 12; d_call: .; j_call: TRBJ2-3; v_call: TRBV2; cdr3_aa: CASRNITDTQYF
cdr3_length: 17; d_call: .; j_call: TRBJ1-1; v_call: TRBV4-2; cdr3_aa: CASSLSGPGAMNTEAFF
cdr3_length: 13; d_call: .; j_call: TRBJ2-3; v_call: TRBV10-3; cdr3_aa: CAISAGVDGTQYF
cdr3_length: 13; d_call: TRBD1; j_call: TRBJ1-2; v_call: TRBV10-3; cdr3_aa: CATQPGQVDGYTF
cdr3_length: 17; d_call: .; j_call: TRBJ1-6; v_call: TRBV5-4; cdr3_aa: CASSLALGGSYNSPLHF
cdr3_length: 13; d_call: .; j_call: TRBJ1-2; v_call: TRBV7-2; cdr3_aa: CASSPDRYWGYTF
cdr3_length: 14; d_call: TRBD2; j_call: TRBJ2-1; v_call: TRBV7-8; cdr3_aa: CASTSSGIGNEQFF
cdr3_length: 12; d_call: .; j_call: TRBJ2-2; v_call: TRBV5-1; cdr3_aa: CASSYSTGELFF
cdr3_length: 14; d_call: .; j_call: TRBJ2-7; v_call: TRBV30; cdr3_aa: CAWNPSVGGYEQYF
cdr3_length: 17; d_call: .; j_call: TRBJ2-4; v_call: TRBV2; cdr3_aa: CASSDITQGWAKNIQYF
cdr3_length: 18; d_call: TRBD1; j_call: TRBJ2-4; v_call: TRBV5-6; cdr3_aa: CASSSAGTDVLAKNIQYF
cdr3_length: 13; d_call: .; j_call: TRBJ1-2; v_call: TRBV27; cdr3_aa: CASSLNWRTGYTF
cdr3_length: 15; d_call: TRBD1; j_call: TRBJ2-3; v_call: TRBV6-1; cdr3_aa: CASKNRGLGTDTQYF
cdr3_length: 13; d_call: TRBD2; j_call: TRBJ2-5; v_call: TRBV19; cdr3_aa: CASSDLAGDREYF
cdr3_length: 14; d_call: .; j_call: TRBJ2-2; v_call: TRBV7-2; cdr3_aa: CASIQGQWTGELFF